What follows are 22 T cell receptor beta chains derived from one specimen sequenced in a study of blood T cell repertoires in COVID-19. Here immunoSEQ multiplex PCR was the method, and the copy in TCRdb shows in-frame clones only, minus some. The table shows a few hundred thousand clones, with roughly 88% occurring only once. Input material: PBMCs or T cells enriched from blood (not recorded which). These receptors all stem from a man younger than 30 who had recovered from COVID-19.

The chain is built from TRBV12-3 or TRBV12-4 and TRBJ1-1, with a possible D match to TRBD1 (6 bases). The germline V and J ends were trimmed by 6 bases and 6 bases, with 11 bases remaining between them. CDR3 length: 12 amino acids. The chain's CDR3 is CASSLRGPEAFF. The CDR3 DNA is TGTGCCAGCAGCCTCAGGGGTCCTGAAGCTTTCTTT.

This clone was seen once. The V and J genes are TRBV18 and TRBJ1-1; tentative D call: TRBD1 (5 bases). This CDR3 spans 15 amino acids. Germline V gene data show CDR1 as KGHSH and CDR2 as LQKENI. The V and J ends lost 0 bases and 4 bases respectively, with 12 bases between them. The CDR3 region is CASSPPSGRTTEAFF. The CDR3 DNA sequence: TGTGCCAGCTCACCACCGTCAGGGCGAACCACTGAAGCTTTCTTT.

The rearrangement joins TRBV11-1 to TRBJ2-1; D gene uncertain. The CDR3 extends over 13 amino acids. V lost 5 bases and J 10 bases, leaving 15 bases between the germline ends. CDR1 SGHAT and CDR2 FQDESV come from the germline V gene (reference sequence). CDR3 in DNA: TGTGCCAGCAGCCCCCAAGAGCTCGCGGAGCAGTTCTTC. As protein: CASSPQELAEQFF.

V and J are TRBV6-6 and TRBJ2-2, with 16 bases matching TRBD2. Trimming took 6 bases from V and 1 from J; bases not matched to a gene: 11. This CDR3 contains 20 residues. The V gene's germline CDR1 is MNHNY and CDR2 SVGAGI (reference sequence). DNA for the CDR3: TGTGCCAGCAGCCTCCTCCCGGGACTAGCGGGGGGGATGAACACCGGGGAGCTGTTTTTT. Protein product: CASSLLPGLAGGMNTGELFF.

This rearrangement joins TRBV4-1 to TRBJ1-2; D perhaps matches TRBD1 (6 bases). In germline, CDR1 is MGHRA, CDR2 YSYEKL. This CDR3 region has 14 residues. The V end lost 3 bases, the J end lost 4 bases, and 12 bases lay between the germline ends. CDR3 nucleotides: TGCGCCAGCAGCCAGGCCCAGGGGAGCTATGGCTACACCTTC. Translation: CASSQAQGSYGYTF.

In DNA, the CDR3 is TGTGCCTGGAGCACCGGGAAACGGCACATTCAGTACTTC. It codes for CAWSTGKRHIQYF. This sequence joins TRBV30 and TRBJ2-4; a weak D match, TRBD2 (5 bases). This CDR3 has 13 residues. Trimming removed 3 bases at V and 8 bases at J, with 14 bases between. Germline CDR1 is GTSNPN and CDR2 is SVGIG (reference sequence). Full variable domain (remainder filled in from reference TRBV30 and TRBJ2-4): SQTIHQWPATLVQPVGSPLSLECTVEGTSNPNLYWYRQAAGRGLQLLFYSVGIGQISSEVPQNLSASRPQDRQFILSSKKLLLSDSGFYLCAWSTGKRHIQYFGAGTRLSVL.

V is TRBV14 and J is TRBJ1-2, with TRBD1 identical over 9 bases. With V trimmed by 0 bases and J by 4 bases, 6 bases remained unmatched. CDR1 and CDR2 (germline): SGHDN, FVKESK. The CDR3 consists of 16 residues. The CDR3, as DNA: TGTGCCAGCAGCCAAGAGGTACAGGGGGCCATCTATGGCTACACCTTC. Its protein is CASSQEVQGAIYGYTF.

This clone was picked up one time. J is TRBJ1-4 and V is TRBV9; D remains ambiguous. This CDR3 contains 13 residues. Per the germline V gene, CDR1 is SGDLS and CDR2 is YYNGEE. V gave up 7 bases and J gave up 4 bases, with 11 bases separating them. CDR3 nucleotides: TGTGCCAGCCAGGATCCTTATAATGAAAAACTGTTTTTT. Translating it yields CASQDPYNEKLFF.

This CDR3 reads CASSLNRNTEAFF. The DNA of the CDR3 is TGTGCCAGCAGCTTAAACAGGAACACTGAAGCTTTCTTT. The rearrangement uses TRBV11-3 and TRBJ1-1; no clear D gene. The V end lost 2 bases, the J end lost 1 base, and 5 bases lay between the germline ends. The CDR3 covers 13 residues. Germline V gene sequence: CDR1 SGHNT, CDR2 YENEEA.

The rearrangement uses TRBV9 and TRBJ1-3, with TRBD1 identical over 8 bases. Trimming cost V 4 bases and J 7 bases; bases outside gene matches: 16. Per germline, CDR1 SGDLS and CDR2 YYNGEE. The CDR3 has 17 residues. The CDR3 sequence: CASSPDQPRTGRNTIYF. In DNA, the CDR3 is TGTGCCAGCAGCCCAGACCAACCTCGGACAGGGCGGAACACCATATATTTT.

This chain connects TRBV10-3 to TRBJ2-1; 8 positions match TRBD1. V lost 5 bases to trimming and J lost 7 bases; unmatched junction nucleotides: 1. CDR1 and CDR2 from the germline V gene are ENHRY and SYGVKD. The CDR3 has 12 residues. CDR3 coding DNA: TGTGCCATCAGTCGACAGGGGAATGAGCAGTTCTTC. It translates to CAISRQGNEQFF.

The J gene is TRBJ2-5, the V gene TRBV3-1 (or the pseudogene TRBV3-2), with D maybe TRBD1 (6 bases). This CDR3 has 13 residues. From germline, CDR1 is LGHDT and CDR2 YNNKEL (reference sequence). Trimming pared 8 bases from V and 3 bases from J, leaving 13 bases between. The CDR3: CASALAGEETQYF. CDR3 DNA sequence: TGTGCCAGCGCCCTAGCAGGGGAAGAGACCCAGTACTTC.

The V gene is TRBV11-3, the J gene TRBJ1-4, with 10 bases lining up with TRBD1. V lost 3 bases, J lost 7 bases, and 5 bases stayed unmatched. This CDR3 region has 15 residues. CDR1 is SGHNT, CDR2 YENEEA, per germline. The CDR3 protein is CASSFTGTGAEKLFF. Written as DNA, the CDR3 is TGTGCCAGCAGCTTCACCGGGACAGGGGCTGAAAAACTGTTTTTT.

The chain employs TRBV27 and TRBJ2-2; 7 nucleotides align to TRBD2. This CDR3 is built from 14 residues. In germline, CDR1 is MNHEY, CDR2 SMNVEV (reference sequence). With 5 bases clipped from V and 5 bases from J, the junction kept 5 bases outside the gene matches. In nucleotides, the CDR3 is TGTGCCAGCAGTCCCAGCGGGGATACCGGGGAGCTGTTTTTT. The encoded protein is CASSPSGDTGELFF.

CDR3 amino acids: CASSLGQGANSPLHF. For the CDR3, the DNA is TGTGCCAGCTCTCTTGGACAGGGGGCCAATTCACCCCTCCACTTT. The chain combines TRBV18 with TRBJ1-6; TRBD1 agrees at 11 bases. Germline V gives CDR1 KGHSH, CDR2 LQKENI. The trim removed 6 bases at V and 7 bases at J, leaving 5 bases unmatched. The CDR3 is 15 residues long.

The chain has TRBV4-1 and TRBJ1-3; the match to TRBD1 covers 8 bases. J lost 0 bases, V lost 2 bases, and 12 bases had no gene match. The CDR3 spans 19 residues. Germline values: CDR1 MGHRA, CDR2 YSYEKL. The chain's CDR3 is CASSQPKQGASHSGNTIYF. In DNA form, the CDR3 reads TGCGCCAGCAGCCAACCAAAGCAGGGGGCCTCCCACTCTGGAAACACCATATATTTT.

V and J are TRBV24-1 and TRBJ2-1; 9 nucleotides agree with TRBD1. V lost 6 bases and J lost 8; bases outside the gene matches: 10. Germline V gives CDR1 KGHDR, CDR2 SFDVKD. The CDR3 length is 15 residues. In nucleotides, the CDR3 is TGTGCCACCAGTAGGGGGACAGGGTTTAGCGATGAGCAGTTCTTC. Protein: CATSRGTGFSDEQFF.

The rearrangement joins TRBV11-2 to TRBJ2-3; tentatively, D is TRBD2 (6 bases). There are 12 residues in the CDR3. Trimming took off 5 bases at V and 8 bases at J, with 11 bases between the two ends. In germline, CDR1 is SGHAT, CDR2 FQNNGV. CDR3 loop: CASSPQGGTQYF. The CDR3 bases are TGTGCCAGCAGCCCGCAGGGAGGTACGCAGTATTTT.

The rearrangement links TRBV4-1 to TRBJ1-1; D is ambiguous. From germline, CDR1 is MGHRA and CDR2 YSYEKL. With 5 bases removed from V and 4 bases from J, the gap between germline ends came to 5 bases. The CDR3 is 11 amino acids. The CDR3 here is CASSYSTEAFF. CDR3 coding DNA: TGCGCCAGCAGCTACTCCACTGAAGCTTTCTTT.

The chain combines TRBV7-6 with TRBJ2-3; possibly TRBD1 for D (8 bases). The germline CDR1 and CDR2 sequences are SGHVS and FNYEAQ. Trimming took 5 bases from V and 1 from J, leaving 19 bases between them. This CDR3 has 17 amino acids. The CDR3 DNA follows: TGTGCCAGCAGCGCTGGGGGGGGGACAGGTGGCACAGATACGCAGTATTTT. Its protein product is CASSAGGGTGGTDTQYF.

The chain has TRBV2 and TRBJ2-1; 8 nucleotides align to TRBD2. This CDR3 comprises 14 residues. V lost 7 bases to trimming and J lost 5 bases; unmatched junction nucleotides: 7. Per germline, CDR1 SNHLY and CDR2 FYNNEI. The CDR3 loop reads CASKRLAGNNEQFF. In nucleotides, the CDR3 is TGTGCCAGCAAACGATTAGCGGGGAACAATGAGCAGTTCTTC.

V gene TRBV5-1 combines with J gene TRBJ1-1, with TRBD1 as a possible D gene (5 bases). This CDR3 has 14 residues. Trimming left V 5 bases short and J 3 bases short, with 14 bases between. Germline V CDR1 and CDR2: SGHRS, YFSETQ. The CDR3 coding sequence is TGCGCCAGCAGGGCCGGAGGAGGGGACACTGAAGCTTTCTTT. Its translation is CASRAGGGDTEAFF.